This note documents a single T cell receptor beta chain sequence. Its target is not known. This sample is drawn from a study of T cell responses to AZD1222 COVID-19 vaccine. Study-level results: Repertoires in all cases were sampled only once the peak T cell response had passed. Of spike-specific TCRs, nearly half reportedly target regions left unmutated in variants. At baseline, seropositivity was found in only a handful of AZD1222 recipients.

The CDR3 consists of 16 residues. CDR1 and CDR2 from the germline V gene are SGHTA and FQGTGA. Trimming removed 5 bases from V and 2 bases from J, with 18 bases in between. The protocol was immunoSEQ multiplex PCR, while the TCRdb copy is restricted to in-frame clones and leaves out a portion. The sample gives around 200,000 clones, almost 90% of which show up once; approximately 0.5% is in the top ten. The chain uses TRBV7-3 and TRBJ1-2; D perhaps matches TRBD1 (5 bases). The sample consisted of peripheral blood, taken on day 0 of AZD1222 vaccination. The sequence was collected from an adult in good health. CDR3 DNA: TGTGCCAGCAGCCAAACTGGTATCGGGGCAAACTATGGCTACACCTTC. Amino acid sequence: CASSQTGIGANYGYTF.